This T cell receptor beta chain was recovered during a study of blood T cell repertoires in COVID-19. About the study: Specimens from acute and convalescent COVID-19 originated in the United States, Italy and Spain. In each case, the material was cDNA or gDNA derived from T cells, B-cell-depleted T cells, or PBMCs.

Per the study methods: Researchers report that nucleated cell counts were estimated from reference gene primer amplification. Only in-frame clones appear in the TCRdb table, and some are missing; sequencing was by immunoSEQ multiplex PCR. Clone size and the V and J calls come from that table; the DNA yielded D and trimming. The data hold some 150,000 clones, with around 88% observed a single time. There are 17 residues in the CDR3. Germline V gives CDR1 MDHEN, CDR2 SYDVKM. V gave up 5 bases and J gave up 7 bases; unmatched junction bases: 12. The chain couples TRBV28 to TRBJ2-1; 12 nucleotides match TRBD1. The source material was peripheral blood. The sequence was obtained from a woman in her sixties with acute or convalescent COVID-19. The DNA for the CDR3 is TGTGCCAGCAGTCGAGTCTTGGGACAGGGGGCGCGTAATGAGCAGTTCTTC. Residues: CASSRVLGQGARNEQFF.